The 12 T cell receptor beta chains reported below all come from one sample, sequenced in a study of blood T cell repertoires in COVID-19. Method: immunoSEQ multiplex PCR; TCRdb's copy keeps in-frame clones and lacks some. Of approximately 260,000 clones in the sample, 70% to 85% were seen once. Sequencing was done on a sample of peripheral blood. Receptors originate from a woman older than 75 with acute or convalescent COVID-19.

The CDR3 DNA follows: TGTGCCAGCAGCTTTAGACTGAGGGACACAGATACGCAGTATTTT. The encoded protein is CASSFRLRDTDTQYF. This rearrangement joins TRBV5-4 to TRBJ2-3, with D perhaps TRBD2 (5 bases). This CDR3 has 15 residues. From germline, CDR1 is SGHNT and CDR2 YYREEE (reference sequence). The germline V and J ends were trimmed by 2 bases and 2 bases, with 12 bases remaining between them.

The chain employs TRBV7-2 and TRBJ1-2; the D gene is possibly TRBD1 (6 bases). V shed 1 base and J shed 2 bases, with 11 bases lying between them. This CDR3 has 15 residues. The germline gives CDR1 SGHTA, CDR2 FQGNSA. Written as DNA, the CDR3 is TGTGCCAGCAGCTTAGATCCCGGGACAAACTATGGCTACACCTTC. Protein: CASSLDPGTNYGYTF.

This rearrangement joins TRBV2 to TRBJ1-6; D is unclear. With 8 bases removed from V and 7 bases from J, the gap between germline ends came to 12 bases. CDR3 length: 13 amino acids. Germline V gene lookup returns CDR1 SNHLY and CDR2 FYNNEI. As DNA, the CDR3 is TGTGCCAGCCACCGGGTTCTCAATTCACCCCTCCACTTT. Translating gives CASHRVLNSPLHF.

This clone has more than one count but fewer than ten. The DNA for the CDR3 is TGTGCCAGCAACCGGGACGGGAGAGGTCAGCCCCAGCATTTT. Amino acid sequence: CASNRDGRGQPQHF. V is TRBV27 and J is TRBJ1-5; D possibly corresponds to TRBD1 (5 bases). V was trimmed by 7 bases and J by 6 bases, leaving 16 bases between them. The CDR3 sequence is 14 residues long. In germline, CDR1 is MNHEY, CDR2 SMNVEV (reference sequence).

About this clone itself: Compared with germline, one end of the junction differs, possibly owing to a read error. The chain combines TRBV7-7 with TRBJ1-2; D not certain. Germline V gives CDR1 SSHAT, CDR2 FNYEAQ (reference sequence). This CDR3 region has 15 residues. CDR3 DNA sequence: TGTGCTAGCAGCCCCCGGGTCCGCGGGGACTATGGCTACACCTTC. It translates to CASSPRVRGDYGYTF.

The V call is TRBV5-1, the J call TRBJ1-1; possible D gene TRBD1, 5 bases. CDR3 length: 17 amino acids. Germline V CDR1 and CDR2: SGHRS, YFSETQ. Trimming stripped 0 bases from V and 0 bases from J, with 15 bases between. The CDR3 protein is CASSLGGAWAVNTEAFF. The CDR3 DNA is TGCGCCAGCAGCTTGGGTGGGGCGTGGGCCGTGAACACTGAAGCTTTCTTT. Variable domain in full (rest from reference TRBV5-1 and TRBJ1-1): KAGVTQTPRYLIKTRGQQVTLSCSPISGHRSVSWYQQTPGQGLQFLFEYFSETQRNKGNFPGRFSGRQFSNSRSEMNVSTLELGDSALYLCASSLGGAWAVNTEAFFGQGTRLTVV.

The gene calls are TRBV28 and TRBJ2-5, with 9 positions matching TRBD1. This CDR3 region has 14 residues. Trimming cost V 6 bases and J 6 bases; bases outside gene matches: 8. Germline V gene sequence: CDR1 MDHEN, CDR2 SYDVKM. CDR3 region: CASSLGQGSQTQYF. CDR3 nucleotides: TGTGCCAGCAGCCTAGGACAGGGGAGCCAGACCCAGTACTTC.

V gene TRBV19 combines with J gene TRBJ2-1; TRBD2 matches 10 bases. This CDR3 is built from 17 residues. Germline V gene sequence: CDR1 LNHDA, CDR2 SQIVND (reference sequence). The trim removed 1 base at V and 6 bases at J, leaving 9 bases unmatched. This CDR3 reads CASSIAGSGGLSNEQFF. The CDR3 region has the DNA TGTGCCAGTAGTATAGCGGGTAGCGGGGGGCTAAGCAATGAGCAGTTCTTC.

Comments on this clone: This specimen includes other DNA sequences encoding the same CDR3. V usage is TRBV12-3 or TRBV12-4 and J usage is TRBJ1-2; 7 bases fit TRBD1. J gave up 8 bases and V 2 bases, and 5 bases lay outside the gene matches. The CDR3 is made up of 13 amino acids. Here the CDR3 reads CASSLKGAGGYTF. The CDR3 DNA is TGTGCCAGCAGTTTAAAGGGGGCAGGCGGCTACACCTTC.

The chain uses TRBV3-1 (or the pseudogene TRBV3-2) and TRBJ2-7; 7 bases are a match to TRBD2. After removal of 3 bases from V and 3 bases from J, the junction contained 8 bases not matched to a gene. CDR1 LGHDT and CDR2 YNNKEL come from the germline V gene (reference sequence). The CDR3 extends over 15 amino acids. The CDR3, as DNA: TGTGCCAGCAGCCACCCCAGTAGCGGGTACTACGAGCAGTACTTC. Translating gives CASSHPSSGYYEQYF.

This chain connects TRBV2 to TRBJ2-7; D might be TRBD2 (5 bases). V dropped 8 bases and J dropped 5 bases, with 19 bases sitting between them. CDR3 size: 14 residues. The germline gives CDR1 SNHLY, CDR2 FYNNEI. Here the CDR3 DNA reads TGTGCCAGCTCCCGGGGTCGGGGTAGGGACGAGCAGTACTTC. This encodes CASSRGRGRDEQYF.

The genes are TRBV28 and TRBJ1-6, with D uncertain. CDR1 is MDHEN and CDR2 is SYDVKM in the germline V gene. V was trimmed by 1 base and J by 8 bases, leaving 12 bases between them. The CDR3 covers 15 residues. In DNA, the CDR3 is TGTGCCAGCAGTTTATTGCGATCCGGGGATTCACCCCTCCACTTT. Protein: CASSLLRSGDSPLHF.